This T cell receptor (beta chain) was retrieved from a study of blood T cell repertoires in COVID-19 (dated by TCRdb to 2018 to 2021). Regarding the complete study: Samples covering the acute and convalescent phases of COVID-19 were provided by collaborators in the United States, Italy and Spain. The sample metadata nearly always contained a de-identified subject ID, COVID-19 status, age in years and sex. Subjects who had been exposed to COVID-19, were actively infected with it, or had recovered from it provided the deeply sampled blood TCRbeta repertoires that made up the dataset. The repertoires were released in a freely available public database meant as a resource for research on the immune response to SARS-CoV-2. The prospective study material was composed of cDNA or gDNA derived from T cells, B-cell-depleted T cells, or PBMCs. HLA class I and class II types, where available, came from metadata supplied by the sample provider rather than from assay-based typing. Samples came from the ongoing ImmuneRACE study (first 160 participants) plus 1,254 subjects from 6 global collaborators.

A single count supports this clone. Its antigen remains undetermined. Qualities for individual bases were not recorded, and no much larger clone is one base off. The full study reports these points: The quantity of clinical and demographic metadata differed by source and by participant and was supplied without curation.

Collaborating institutions collected whole blood in K2EDTA tubes following their own protocols. For TCRbeta analysis, collaborators shipped samples in one of three forms: frozen whole blood, isolated PBMCs, or DNA extracted from either of those sample types. V gives up 8 bases and J gives up 4 bases, and the segment between their germline ends measures 6 bases. CDR1 SGHDN and CDR2 FVKESK are derived from the germline V gene. The CDR3 contains 11 residues, cysteine and phenylalanine counted. Only the CDR3 DNA is retained, 33 bases long and in frame from the first base. TCRbeta CDR3 regions were amplified from genomic DNA using the immunoSEQ Assay, a bias-controlled multiplex PCR. On the study's bioinformatics: The number of nucleated cells in each sample was estimated by amplification of reference gene primers within the assay. To quantify the absolute abundance of each unique TCRbeta CDR3 rearrangement, sequence reads were collapsed and filtered. For each sample, productive Simpson clonality was calculated by taking the square root of Simpson's diversity index across productive rearrangements. Entries here come from immuneACCESS through TCRdb and include only in-frame sequences with V and J called. Some clones fail to appear in such tables; in the studies checked, an unresolved V gene covers under half of the shortfall, and the cause of the remainder is unknown. The DNA gave D and trimming, while V, J and clone size come from that table. Recorded for this sample are 57,000 or so clones; around 86% of them occurred a single time. Around 13% of the sample rests with the top ten.

This TCR came from a human donor in a cohort sampled during active COVID-19. The rearranged segments are TRBV14 and TRBJ2-1; the D gene is not confidently resolved. The source material was peripheral blood. The nucleotide sequence is TGTGCCAGCGCACAGTACAATGAGCAGTTCTTC. Protein translation: CASAQYNEQFF.